These T cell receptor beta chains were read from a single sample in a study of cytomegalovirus exposure and HLA in healthy donors. Assay used: immunoSEQ multiplex PCR; TCRdb lists only in-frame clones, some missing. The repertoire holds approximately 73,000 clones, with 65% to 80% as singletons. The material sequenced was PBMCs. These receptors came from a man aged 70 or older in good health and CMV-seronegative. Each CDR3 is given with its conserved first and last residue. D genes are given only for firm matches. Some rows mark clone size as missing; the rest say once, few, many or name a class of expanded clone.

TRBV6-1	NA	14	TRBJ1-1	few	TGTGCCAGCAGTGAAGGATTGGGGGGCACTGAAGCTTTCTTT	CASSEGLGGTEAFF
TRBV27	NA	15	TRBJ2-1	NA	TGTGCCAGCAGTTTGCCCGGGCCAGGGAACAATGAGCAGTTCTTC	CASSLPGPGNNEQFF
TRBV6-1	NA	15	TRBJ1-1	NA	TGTGCCAGCAGATTAGATTTTTCAGGTTTATCTGAAGCTTTCTTT	CASRLDFSGLSEAFF
TRBV18	TRBD1	16	TRBJ2-5	NA	TGTGCCAGCTCACCAGGGACAGGAGCTTCACAAGAGACCCAGTACTTC	CASSPGTGASQETQYF
TRBV18	NA	13	TRBJ1-2	NA	TGTGCCAGCTCACAGGAGCCCGACTATGGCTACACCTTC	CASSQEPDYGYTF
TRBV18	TRBD1	18	TRBJ2-6	NA	TGTGCCAGCTCACCACTCGGGACAGGGAGCTCTGGGGCCAACGTCCTGACTTTC	CASSPLGTGSSGANVLTF
TRBV27	NA	15	TRBJ1-2	NA	TGTGCCAGCAGTTTATCCCACAATGCTAACTATGGCTACACCTTC	CASSLSHNANYGYTF
TRBV2	NA	11	TRBJ2-5	NA	TGTGCCAGCCGAAGCGATGAGACCCAGTACTTC	CASRSDETQYF
TRBV6-6	NA	15	TRBJ2-2	NA	TGTGCCAGCAGTCAGTCGGGCGGGCACACCGGGGAGCTGTTTTTT	CASSQSGGHTGELFF
TRBV6-1	NA	13	TRBJ2-5	NA	TGTGCCAGCAGTGTCGGGACACAAGAGACCCAGTACTTC	CASSVGTQETQYF
TRBV7-8	TRBD1	16	TRBJ1-4	NA	TGTGCCAGCAGCCCAAGGCGTAGGGGGCGCGATGAAAAACTGTTTTTT	CASSPRRRGRDEKLFF
TRBV7-2	TRBD1	15	TRBJ1-3	once	TGTGCCAGCACAGGACAGGGAGATTATGGAAACACCATATATTTT	CASTGQGDYGNTIYF
TRBV15	NA	15	TRBJ2-2	NA	TGTGCCACCAGCAGAGATCGGGTTGCCACCGGGGAGCTGTTTTTT	CATSRDRVATGELFF
TRBV5-1	TRBD2	15	TRBJ2-1	NA	TGCGCCAGCAGCTTGTGGGGACTAGCGGGGGACCCCCCAGTCTTC	CASSLWGLAGDPPVF
TRBV5-1	TRBD1	13	TRBJ1-5	NA	TGCGCCAGCAGCTTACAGGGGGATCAGCCCCAGCATTTT	CASSLQGDQPQHF
TRBV7-7	NA	15	TRBJ2-1	NA	TGTGCTAGCAGCTTATCGGCAGGGTCCGGCAATGAGCAGTTCTTC	CASSLSAGSGNEQFF
TRBV11-2	NA	11	TRBJ2-7	NA	TGTGCCAGCAGCCCAGGGGCAGGACCGTACTTC	CASSPGAGPYF
TRBV6-5	NA	15	TRBJ2-5	NA	TGTGCCAGCAGTTTTTCGGAGGGGGCCCAAGAGACCCAGTACTTC	CASSFSEGAQETQYF
TRBV6-5	TRBD2	12	TRBJ2-5	few	TGTGCCAGCAGGTCGGGGGGTGAGACCCAGTACTTC	CASRSGGETQYF
TRBV9	TRBD2	17	TRBJ2-3	NA	TGTGCCAGCAGCGTAGGGCTAGCGGGAGGCAGGACAGATACGCAGTATTTT	CASSVGLAGGRTDTQYF
TRBV5-8	TRBD2	15	TRBJ2-7	few	TGTGCCAGCAGACCCCGTGCAAATCACGGGGGGGAGCAGTACTTC	CASRPRANHGGEQYF
TRBV5-8	NA	14	TRBJ2-7	NA	TGTGCCAGCAGCTTATGGGGGGACGATTACGAGCAGTACTTC	CASSLWGDDYEQYF
TRBV5-1	NA	14	TRBJ2-1	NA	TGCGCCAGCAGGGGGGGTGGTAGCTTGGATGAGCAGTTCTTC	CASRGGGSLDEQFF
TRBV19	NA	14	TRBJ1-3	NA	TGTGCCAGTAAGCCCGACAGAGCTGGAAACACCATATATTTT	CASKPDRAGNTIYF
TRBV28	NA	14	TRBJ2-7	once	TGTGCCAGCAGGACCCCAGGGCAGCTCTACGAGCAGTACTTC	CASRTPGQLYEQYF
TRBV6-6	TRBD2	16	TRBJ2-3	once	TGTGCCAGCAGTTACGGGTGGACTAGCGGCACAGATACGCAGTATTTT	CASSYGWTSGTDTQYF
TRBV4-1	TRBD1	17	TRBJ1-5	NA	TGCGCCAGCAGCCAAGAACGGACAGGGGGTGGCAATCAGCCCCAGCATTTT	CASSQERTGGGNQPQHF